This T cell receptor beta chain was captured by sequencing in a study of Ad26.COV2.S vaccination and SARS-CoV-2 variants. Across the study: Doses of Ad26.COV2.S were injected into muscle once or twice, 56 days apart.

TCRdb's table, derived via immunoSEQ multiplex PCR, lists solely in-frame clones and lacks some. In the table there are roughly 510,000 clones, 87% of which are singletons. As concerns this clone: The target antigen is unknown.

As to treatment: some 20 received Ad26.COV2.S at low or high dose, single or two shots; roughly 5 received placebo; per-sample allocation not given. Specimen acquisition occurred on day 63 following the initial vaccine or placebo injection. An Ad26 vector was used to express Wuhan-strain SARS-CoV-2 spike as the vaccine. Whole-study findings and limits: With respect to non-spike TCR breadth, vaccine and placebo recipients were similar.

Sequencing was performed on peripheral blood, taken in a trial of Ad26.COV2.S vaccine versus placebo. The sequence was obtained from a person between 18 and 65 years old who received the Ad26.COV2.S COVID-19 vaccine or a placebo.

The CDR3 bases are TGTGCCAGCAGTTTATGGGACCAGACCATGAACACTGAAGCTTTCTTT. Its translation is CASSLWDQTMNTEAFF. V and J are TRBV28 and TRBJ1-1; D is unclear. V dropped 0 bases and J dropped 0 bases, with 11 bases sitting between them. Germline V gene data show CDR1 as MDHEN and CDR2 as SYDVKM. This CDR3 region has 16 residues.